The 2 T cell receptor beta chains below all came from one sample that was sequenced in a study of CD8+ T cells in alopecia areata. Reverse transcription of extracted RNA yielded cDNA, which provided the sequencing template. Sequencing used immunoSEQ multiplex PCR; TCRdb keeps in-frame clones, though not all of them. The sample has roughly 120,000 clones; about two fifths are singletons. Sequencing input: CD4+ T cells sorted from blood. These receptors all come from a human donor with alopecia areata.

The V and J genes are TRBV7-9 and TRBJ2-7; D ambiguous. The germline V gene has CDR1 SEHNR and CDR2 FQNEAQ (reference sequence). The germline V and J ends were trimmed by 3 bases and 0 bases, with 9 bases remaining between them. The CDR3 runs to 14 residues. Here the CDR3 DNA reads TGTGCCAGCAGCTTCGAATCGGCCTCCTACGAGCAGTACTTC. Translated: CASSFESASYEQYF.

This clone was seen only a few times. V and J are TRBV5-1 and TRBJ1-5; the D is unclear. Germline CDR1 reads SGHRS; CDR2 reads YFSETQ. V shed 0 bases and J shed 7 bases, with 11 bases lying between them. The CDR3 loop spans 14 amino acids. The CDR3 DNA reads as TGCGCCAGCAGCTTGGTGGCAGGTCAACAGCCCCAGCATTTT. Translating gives CASSLVAGQQPQHF.